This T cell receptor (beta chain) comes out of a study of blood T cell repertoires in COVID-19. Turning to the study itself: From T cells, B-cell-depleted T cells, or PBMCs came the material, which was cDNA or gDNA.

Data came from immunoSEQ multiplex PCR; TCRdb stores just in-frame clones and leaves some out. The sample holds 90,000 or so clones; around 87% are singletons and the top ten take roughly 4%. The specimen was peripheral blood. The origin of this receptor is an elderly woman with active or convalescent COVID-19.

The CDR3 sequence is CASSPDRGPSTGELFF. In DNA form, the CDR3 reads TGTGCCAGCAGTCCCGACAGGGGGCCGAGCACCGGGGAGCTGTTTTTT. The V call is TRBV28, the J call TRBJ2-2, with 10 bases matching TRBD1. J was trimmed by 4 bases and V by 5 bases; bases with no gene match: 7. CDR3 size: 16 residues. Germline V CDR1 and CDR2: MDHEN, SYDVKM.